The rows below give T cell receptor beta chains drawn from one sample of a study of blood T cell repertoires in COVID-19. Produced via immunoSEQ multiplex PCR; TCRdb's table is partial and in-frame only. The repertoire holds about 260,000 clones, with roughly four fifths as singletons. Sequences were obtained from peripheral blood. The receptors derive from a woman between 45 and 60 years old who had recovered from COVID-19. The CDR3 runs from the conserved cysteine through the conserved F or W. The order of the fields is V gene, D gene, clone size, J gene, CDR3 DNA, CDR3 protein. The D gene is left open where the match is weak. Where a row states a size, it is once, few, many or the class of an expanded clone; other rows omit it.

>TRBV7-2|TRBD1|.|TRBJ1-2
TGTGCCAGCAGCCCGGGACAGGGTCTCGCCTATGGCTACACCTTC
CASSPGQGLAYGYTF
>TRBV5-1|.|.|TRBJ2-6
TGCGCCAGCAGGGGTGGGAGTTCTGGGGCCAACGTCCTGACTTTC
CASRGGSSGANVLTF
>TRBV5-1|.|.|TRBJ1-4
TGCGCCAGCAGCTTCTCTTCACATTCTAATGAAAAACTGTTTTTT
CASSFSSHSNEKLFF
>TRBV5-1|.|.|TRBJ1-4
TGCGCCAGCAGCTTGGATCCTAGCCTGGGCAATGAAAAACTGTTTTTT
CASSLDPSLGNEKLFF
>TRBV28|.|.|TRBJ1-1
TGTGCCAGCAGTTCAAAGGGGGTCGCGCCTATGAACACTGAAGCTTTCTTT
CASSSKGVAPMNTEAFF
>TRBV9|.|.|TRBJ1-1
TGTGCCAGCAGCGTGGCTGAATCTCGAGGAACTGAAGCTTTCTTT
CASSVAESRGTEAFF
>TRBV28|.|.|TRBJ1-2
TGTGCCAGCAGTTTAAGGCAGGCCTACTATGGCTACACCTTC
CASSLRQAYYGYTF
>TRBV3-1/TRBV3-2|TRBD2|many|TRBJ2-6
TGTGCCAGCAACACCGGGGGGGGCGGAACCTCTGGGGCCAACGTCCTGACTTTC
CASNTGGGGTSGANVLTF
>TRBV28|TRBD1|.|TRBJ2-7
TGTGCCAGCACCGTGGACAGGGCGGGATACGAGCAGTACTTC
CASTVDRAGYEQYF
>TRBV5-4|TRBD2|.|TRBJ2-3
TGTGCCAGCAGCTTGGGGGTAGCGGGGAGTAGAAAAGATACGCAGTATTTT
CASSLGVAGSRKDTQYF
>TRBV13|.|.|TRBJ1-2
TGTGCCAGCAGCCGAGGAAGCAGGGGAATCCAGGGCTACACCTTC
CASSRGSRGIQGYTF
>TRBV4-3|TRBD1|.|TRBJ1-2
TGCGCCAGCAGCCAGGACAGGCGCACTAACTATGGCTACACCTTC
CASSQDRRTNYGYTF
>TRBV6-6|TRBD1|.|TRBJ2-4
TGTGCCAGCAGTGGACGGGACAGGGGCCTTGGTCAGTACTTC
CASSGRDRGLGQYF
>TRBV19|.|.|TRBJ1-5
TGTGCCAGTAGTATAGATCGGGGTTTTAGGAATCAGCCCCAGCATTTT
CASSIDRGFRNQPQHF